One and the same sample provided the 31 T cell receptor beta chains below, sequenced in a study of cytomegalovirus exposure and HLA in healthy donors. Method: immunoSEQ multiplex PCR; TCRdb's copy keeps in-frame clones and lacks some. The sample holds about 190,000 clones; roughly 82% are singletons and the top ten take approximately 7%. Sequences were obtained from PBMCs. The receptors were sampled from a man between 18 and 35 years old in good health and CMV-seropositive.

The rearrangement links TRBV6-4 to TRBJ1-1; D call uncertain. Germline values: CDR1 MRHNA, CDR2 SNTAGT. V lost 7 bases and J 2 bases, leaving 8 bases between the germline ends. There are 12 residues in the CDR3. CDR3 in amino acids: CASIRGNTEAFF. DNA of the CDR3: TGTGCCAGCATTCGGGGAAACACTGAAGCTTTCTTT.

This clone appeared a single time. The chain recombines TRBV7-9 with TRBJ1-1; TRBD1 might be the D (5 bases). This CDR3 is 15 amino acids long. Germline V gene lookup returns CDR1 SEHNR and CDR2 FQNEAQ (reference sequence). The V gene lost 2 bases and the J gene lost 2 bases, with 12 bases spanning the gap. For the CDR3, the DNA is TGTGCCAGCAGCTTAATCTCGGGGGTTAACACTGAAGCTTTCTTT. Protein sequence: CASSLISGVNTEAFF.

A remark on this clone: This same CDR3 is encoded by further DNA sequences in the sample. The J gene is TRBJ2-7, the V gene TRBV5-1, with 10 nucleotides matching TRBD1. CDR1 SGHRS and CDR2 YFSETQ come from the germline V gene. V shed 2 bases and J 3 bases; nucleotides not matched to a gene: 2. The CDR3 has 14 residues. Here the CDR3 reads CASSLGDRGYEQYF. In DNA form, the CDR3 reads TGCGCCAGCAGCTTAGGGGACAGGGGCTACGAGCAGTACTTC.

The chain has TRBV4-1 and TRBJ1-2; D ambiguous. V lost 1 base, J lost 2 bases, and 17 bases lay in between. The germline CDR1 and CDR2 sequences are MGHRA and YSYEKL. This CDR3 contains 17 residues. The CDR3 DNA follows: TGCGCCAGCAGCCAAGTACTTAAGCGGGAAAAGAACTATGGCTACACCTTC. It yields the protein CASSQVLKREKNYGYTF.

CDR3 nucleotides: TGTGCCAGCAGTCTGACAGGGGGCGATGGCTACACCTTC. Translated, it gives CASSLTGGDGYTF. This chain uses TRBV28 with TRBJ1-2, with 10 nucleotides matching TRBD1. Germline CDR1 is MDHEN and CDR2 is SYDVKM. J lost 6 bases, V lost 5 bases, and 3 bases had no gene match. This CDR3 comprises 13 residues.

The chain employs TRBV4-2 and TRBJ2-3; D not certain. Trimming stripped 3 bases from V and 2 bases from J, with 6 bases between. CDR1 LGHNA and CDR2 YNFKEQ come from the germline V gene. This CDR3 spans 13 amino acids. CDR3 coding DNA: TGTGCCAGCAGCCAGGGCCTCACAGATACGCAGTATTTT. It encodes CASSQGLTDTQYF.

The chain uses TRBV11-3 and TRBJ2-2, with a tentative D call TRBD1 (6 bases). Germline V gene lookup returns CDR1 SGHNT and CDR2 YENEEA. The CDR3 has 15 amino acids. Deletions cut 1 base from V and 6 bases from J, with 12 bases between. Written as DNA, the CDR3 is TGTGCCAGCAGCTTAGGAAACAGGGTTGCCGGGGAGCTGTTTTTT. This encodes CASSLGNRVAGELFF.

The chain joins TRBV9 to TRBJ2-3; 9 nucleotides match TRBD2. The CDR3 spans 18 residues. Germline V gene data show CDR1 as SGDLS and CDR2 as YYNGEE. The V segment lost 0 bases and the J segment 2 bases; nucleotides outside the gene matches: 10. In DNA, the CDR3 is TGTGCCAGCAGCGTAGAGACCGGGACTAGCCAGAACACAGATACGCAGTATTTT. As protein: CASSVETGTSQNTDTQYF.

The chain employs TRBV5-1 and TRBJ2-4; the match to TRBD1 covers 7 bases. The CDR3 length is 17 residues. J lost 8 bases, V lost 4 bases, and 18 bases had no gene match. Germline-derived CDR1 and CDR2 are SGHRS and YFSETQ. The CDR3 loop is CASSLRPGQASSDIQYF. The CDR3 DNA sequence: TGCGCCAGCAGCCTACGACCCGGACAGGCTTCCTCGGACATTCAGTACTTC. The whole variable domain, filled in from reference TRBV5-1 and TRBJ2-4, reads KAGVTQTPRYLIKTRGQQVTLSCSPISGHRSVSWYQQTPGQGLQFLFEYFSETQRNKGNFPGRFSGRQFSNSRSEMNVSTLELGDSALYLCASSLRPGQASSDIQYFGAGTRLSVL.

V and J are TRBV7-2 and TRBJ1-1; 10 bases match TRBD1. The J segment lost 8 bases and the V segment lost 2 bases, leaving 5 bases of the junction unmatched. Germline-derived CDR1 and CDR2 are SGHTA and FQGNSA. The CDR3 has 14 residues. The CDR3 here is CASSLTGTGAEAFF. CDR3 nucleotide sequence: TGTGCCAGCAGCTTAACCGGGACAGGGGCGGAAGCTTTCTTT.

This chain joins TRBV7-7 and TRBJ2-5; maybe TRBD1 (7 bases). Germline V gene data show CDR1 as SSHAT and CDR2 as FNYEAQ (reference sequence). Trimming removed 4 bases from V and 2 bases from J, with 14 bases in between. CDR3 size: 15 residues. This CDR3 is CASSSAGGRQETQYF. CDR3 nucleotides: TGTGCCAGCAGCTCGGCAGGGGGGAGACAAGAGACCCAGTACTTC.

The chain recombines TRBV28 with TRBJ2-1, with a tentative D call TRBD2 (6 bases). CDR3 length equals 15 residues. V dropped 3 bases and J dropped 8 bases, with 17 bases sitting between them. CDR1 is MDHEN and CDR2 is SYDVKM in the germline V gene. The CDR3 DNA reads TGTGCCAGCAGTTTTTTTGGCGGGACCTGGTATGAGCAGTTCTTC. Translation: CASSFFGGTWYEQFF.

This sequence joins TRBV6-1 and TRBJ2-7, with TRBD1 matching 7 bases. CDR1 is MNHNS and CDR2 is SASEGT in the germline V gene. Trimming at V came to 7 bases and at J to 11 bases, leaving 5 bases not matched to a gene. CDR3 length: 10 residues. CDR3 loop: CASNEDRKYF. CDR3 DNA: TGTGCCAGCAACGAGGACAGGAAGTACTTC.

The chain carries TRBV9 and TRBJ1-2, with TRBD1 matching over 7 bases. The CDR3 runs 15 residues. V was pared by 4 bases and J by 2 bases, with 8 bases of the junction left unmatched. Germline V gives CDR1 SGDLS, CDR2 YYNGEE. CDR3 sequence reads: CASSRRSGQNYGYTF. As DNA, the CDR3 is TGTGCCAGCAGCCGTAGGTCGGGACAGAACTATGGCTACACCTTC.

V and J are TRBV5-6 and TRBJ2-1, with 9 positions matching TRBD2. Per the germline V gene, CDR1 is SGHDT and CDR2 is YYEEEE. After removal of 4 bases from V and 5 bases from J, the junction contained 7 bases not matched to a gene. This CDR3 has 15 amino acids. The CDR3 region is CASSPLAGKDNEQFF. The CDR3 region has the DNA TGTGCCAGCAGCCCCCTAGCGGGAAAGGACAATGAGCAGTTCTTC.

This clone was seen a handful of times. This chain joins TRBV7-8 and TRBJ1-5; TRBD1 aligns across 7 bases. CDR1 is SGHVS and CDR2 is FQNEAQ in the germline V gene. The CDR3 length is 14 residues. V lost 3 bases, J lost 5 bases, and 4 bases stayed unmatched. CDR3 DNA: TGTGCCAGCAGCTTGACGGGACAGCATCAGCCCCAGCATTTT. Its protein product is CASSLTGQHQPQHF.

The J gene is TRBJ2-3, the V gene TRBV7-2, with a possible D match to TRBD2 (6 bases). The ends were cut back, 5 bases at V and 3 bases at J, with 15 bases in the middle. Germline CDR1 is SGHTA and CDR2 is FQGNSA. The CDR3 totals 15 residues. CDR3 nucleotides: TGTGCCAGCAGCCCCTCCCGGGAGAGGACAGATACGCAGTATTTT. The encoded protein is CASSPSRERTDTQYF.

The J gene is TRBJ2-3, the V gene TRBV5-8; 8 nucleotides line up with TRBD1. The CDR3 has 16 residues. Trimming took 2 bases from V and 4 from J; bases not matched to a gene: 9. The germline V gene has CDR1 SGHTS and CDR2 YDEGEE. The CDR3 coding sequence is TGTGCCAGCAGCTTTGGCGGACAGGGCACGGCAGATACGCAGTATTTT. Amino acid sequence: CASSFGGQGTADTQYF.

V gene TRBV13 combines with J gene TRBJ1-5, with D maybe TRBD1 (6 bases). This CDR3 comprises 15 residues. V was shortened by 3 bases and J by 5 bases, with 14 bases between the two germline ends. The V gene's germline CDR1 is PRHDT and CDR2 FYEKMQ (reference sequence). CDR3 nucleotide sequence: TGTGCCAGCAGCTTCGCAGGGGTAGGCCATCAGCCCCAGCATTTT. It codes for CASSFAGVGHQPQHF.

Points on this clone: One end of the junction fails to match germline, which may point to a read error. The chain links TRBV29-1 to TRBJ2-7, with 7 positions matching TRBD1. This CDR3 has 11 residues. CDR1 SQVTM and CDR2 ANQGSEA come from the germline V gene. CDR3 amino acids: CSANRGYEQHF. CDR3 nucleotides: TGCAGCGCTAACAGGGGCTACGAGCAGCACTTC.

The chain recombines TRBV5-6 with TRBJ2-1, with 7 bases fitting TRBD2. Germline V gene sequence: CDR1 SGHDT, CDR2 YYEEEE. V dropped 4 bases and J dropped 10; count of bases not matched to a gene: 14. This CDR3 contains 15 residues. CDR3 loop: CASSGTGTIGEEQFF. The DNA for the CDR3 is TGTGCCAGCAGCGGAACCGGGACTATCGGGGAGGAGCAGTTCTTC.

The rearrangement joins TRBV7-6 to TRBJ2-3; possibly TRBD1 for D (6 bases). Trimming left V 0 bases short and J 4 bases short, with 11 bases between. CDR3 length: 15 amino acids. Looked up from germline, CDR1 is SGHVS and CDR2 is FNYEAQ. The CDR3 protein is CASSLAITGSDTQYF. Written as DNA, the CDR3 is TGTGCCAGCAGCTTAGCGATTACAGGGTCAGATACGCAGTATTTT. Looking up the rest from reference TRBV7-6 and TRBJ2-3 gives the full variable domain: GAGVSQSPRYKVTKRGQDVALRCDPISGHVSLYWYRQALGQGPEFLTYFNYEAQQDKSGLPNDRFSAERPEGSISTLTIQRTEQRDSAMYRCASSLAITGSDTQYFGPGTRLTVL.

This chain joins TRBV7-7 and TRBJ2-1; D not certain. Germline values: CDR1 SSHAT, CDR2 FNYEAQ (reference sequence). The CDR3 loop spans 13 amino acids. V lost 5 bases and J 7 bases, leaving 12 bases between the germline ends. This CDR3 is CASSTSPSNEQFF. The DNA for the CDR3 is TGTGCCAGCAGCACCTCTCCGAGTAATGAGCAGTTCTTC. Combining the CDR3 with reference TRBV7-7 and TRBJ2-1 gives the whole variable domain GAGVSQSPRYKVTKRGQDVTLRCDPISSHATLYWYQQALGQGPEFLTYFNYEAQPDKSGLPSDRFSAERPEGSISTLTIQRTEQRDSAMYRCASSTSPSNEQFFGPGTRLTVL.

The chain has TRBV6-1 and TRBJ2-7, with 7 bases fitting TRBD2. This CDR3 is built from 15 residues. Per germline, CDR1 MNHNS and CDR2 SASEGT. V shed 3 bases and J 0 bases; nucleotides not matched to a gene: 5. In DNA form, the CDR3 reads TGTGCCAGCAGTGACGGGGGGACCAGCTCCTACGAGCAGTACTTC. It translates to CASSDGGTSSYEQYF.

This chain uses TRBV19 with TRBJ2-1; 12 bases are shared with TRBD2. The CDR3 covers 16 residues. V trimming: 7 bases; J trimming: 9 bases; junction bases outside the gene matches: 13. The germline V gene encodes CDR1 LNHDA and CDR2 SQIVND (reference sequence). CDR3 nucleotides: TGTGCCAGTACCTCCCACGTACTAGCGGGAGGTGGTGAGCAGTTCTTC. The encoded protein is CASTSHVLAGGGEQFF.

The J gene is TRBJ2-2, the V gene TRBV29-1; TRBD1 agrees at 8 bases. V shed 6 bases and J 4 bases; nucleotides not matched to a gene: 13. CDR1 is SQVTM and CDR2 is ANQGSEA in the germline V gene. CDR3 length: 16 residues. The CDR3 DNA is TGCAGCGTGATCGACAGGGGTTCATCTATCACCGGGGAGCTGTTTTTT. It is translated as CSVIDRGSSITGELFF.

The chain links TRBV27 to TRBJ2-7; a possible D gene is TRBD2 (5 bases). The CDR3 is 16 amino acids. Between the trimmed V and J ends, which lost 4 bases and 5 bases, there was a span of 21 bases. Germline CDR1 MNHEY, CDR2 SMNVEV (reference sequence). The DNA for the CDR3 is TGTGCCAGCAGTTGGGTAGGAACGGGGTGGCCCGACGAGCAGTACTTC. Translation: CASSWVGTGWPDEQYF.

This clone was recorded once. The V and J genes are TRBV4-3 and TRBJ2-7, with 7 bases lining up with TRBD2. The CDR3 runs 16 residues. Germline values: CDR1 LGHNA, CDR2 YSLEER. Trimming took 6 bases from V and 4 from J; bases not matched to a gene: 15. CDR3 residues: CASSYRSGGSLYEQYF. CDR3 coding DNA: TGCGCCAGCAGTTACCGGTCTGGCGGGAGTCTATACGAGCAGTACTTC.

About this clone itself: The same CDR3 can be traced to other DNA sequences in this sample. The V call is TRBV28, the J call TRBJ1-1; possibly TRBD1 for D (6 bases). The CDR3 runs to 15 residues. Germline loops: CDR1 MDHEN, CDR2 SYDVKM. Trimming removed 2 bases at V and 0 bases at J, with 10 bases between. CDR3 region: CASSLPGQLNTEAFF. The DNA for the CDR3 is TGTGCCAGCAGTTTACCCGGACAGTTGAACACTGAAGCTTTCTTT.

The chain joins TRBV19 to TRBJ1-1, with D tentatively TRBD1 (5 bases). Germline loops: CDR1 LNHDA, CDR2 SQIVND (reference sequence). There are 15 residues in the CDR3. V lost 5 bases, J lost 0 bases, and 13 bases lay in between. DNA for the CDR3: TGTGCCAGTAGTTACACGACAGTAATGAACACTGAAGCTTTCTTT. Its translation is CASSYTTVMNTEAFF.

The chain carries TRBV19 and TRBJ1-5, with 10 bases matching TRBD1. The V and J ends lost 6 bases and 0 bases, in that order; junction bases with no gene match: 8. The CDR3 is made up of 17 amino acids. Germline CDR1 LNHDA, CDR2 SQIVND (reference sequence). The CDR3: CASRAGTGDPSNQPQHF. The CDR3 bases are TGTGCCAGTAGAGCCGGGACAGGGGACCCTAGCAATCAGCCCCAGCATTTT.